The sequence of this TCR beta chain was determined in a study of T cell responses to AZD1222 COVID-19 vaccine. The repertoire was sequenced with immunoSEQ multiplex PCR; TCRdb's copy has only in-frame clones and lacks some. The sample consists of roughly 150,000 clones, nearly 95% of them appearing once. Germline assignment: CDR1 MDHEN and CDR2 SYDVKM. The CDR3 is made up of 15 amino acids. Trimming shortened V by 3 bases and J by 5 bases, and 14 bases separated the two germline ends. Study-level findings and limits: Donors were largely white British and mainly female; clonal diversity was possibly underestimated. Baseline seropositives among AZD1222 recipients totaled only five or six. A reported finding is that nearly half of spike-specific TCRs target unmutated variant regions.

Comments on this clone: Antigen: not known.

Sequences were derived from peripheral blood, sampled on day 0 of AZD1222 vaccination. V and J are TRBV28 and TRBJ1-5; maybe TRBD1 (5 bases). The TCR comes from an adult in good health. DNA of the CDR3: TGTGCCAGCAGTTTTCTTTCGGGGGACCATCAGCCCCAGCATTTT. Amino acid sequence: CASSFLSGDHQPQHF. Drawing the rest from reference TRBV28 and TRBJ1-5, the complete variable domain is DVKVTQSSRYLVKRTGEKVFLECVQDMDHENMFWYRQDPGLGLRLIYFSYDVKMKEKGDIPEGYSVSREKKERFSLILESASTNQTSMYLCASSFLSGDHQPQHFGDGTRLSIL.